This is a list of T cell receptor beta chains from one sample in a study of spatial heterogeneity in lung cancer. One entry per CDR3 protein, called by TCRdb with MiXCR from the 5' RACE reads. The data hold about 52,000 distinct CDR3 sequences, with around 6.7% observed a single time. The sequencing here drew on PBMCs, taken at follow-up. These receptor sequences come from a female donor with early-stage non-small cell lung cancer. Both conserved end residues are part of each CDR3. D genes are given only for firm matches. Part of the rows lack a size; the others show once, few, many or a class for expanded clones.

j_call v_call d_call clone_size cdr3_aa cdr3_nt
TRBJ2-6 TRBV7-2 TRBD1 many CASSPRQGRSGANVLTF TGTGCCAGCAGCCCAAGACAGGGTCGTAGTGGGGCCAACGTCCTGACTTTC
TRBJ2-5 TRBV10-3 TRBD2 few CAISESTSGDLGTQYF TGTGCCATCAGTGAGTCGACTAGCGGGGACCTCGGGACCCAGTACTTC
TRBJ2-6 TRBV4-1 - many CASSPIGIMTGANVLTF TGCGCCAGCAGCCCGATAGGCATCATGACTGGGGCCAACGTCCTGACTTTC
TRBJ1-3 TRBV28 - - CASSSRPSGFSGNTIYF TGTGCCAGCAGTTCTAGACCCTCAGGGTTTTCTGGAAACACCATATATTTT
TRBJ2-6 TRBV20-1 TRBD1 many CSAIRQGSLSGANVLTF TGCAGTGCTATTAGACAGGGGTCACTCTCTGGGGCCAACGTCCTGACTTTC
TRBJ2-2 TRBV18 TRBD2 - CASSRAGKETGELFF TGTGCCAGCTCCCGAGCGGGAAAGGAGACCGGGGAGCTGTTTTTT
TRBJ1-2 TRBV28 - many CASSGRAYGYTF TGTGCCAGCAGTGGACGGGCCTATGGCTACACCTTC
TRBJ2-1 TRBV7-9 TRBD1 few CASSVGQGLYNEQFF TGTGCCAGCAGCGTGGGACAGGGCCTCTACAATGAGCAGTTCTTC
TRBJ2-2 TRBV5-1 - many CAGRTATSGELFF TGCGCCGGCCGGACTGCTACGTCCGGGGAGCTGTTTTTT
TRBJ2-5 TRBV6-2/TRBV6-3 - few CASSNRQGFVREETQYF TGTGCCAGCAGTAACCGTCAGGGTTTCGTGCGGGAAGAGACCCAGTACTTC
TRBJ1-5 TRBV2 - many CASSVGSQPQHF TGTGCCAGCAGTGTAGGTTCCCAGCCCCAGCATTTT
TRBJ2-7 TRBV5-5 - many CASSLRAVVDGEQYF TGTGCCAGCAGCTTAAGAGCGGTGGTAGATGGAGAGCAGTACTTC
TRBJ2-1 TRBV28 - - CASESQVYNEQFF TGTGCCAGCGAGTCCCAAGTTTACAATGAGCAGTTCTTC
TRBJ2-1 TRBV27 - - CASRMGAPPYNEQFF TGTGCCAGCAGAATGGGCGCACCGCCCTACAATGAGCAGTTCTTC
TRBJ2-1 TRBV7-2 - - CASSPPGQGQFF TGTGCCAGCAGCCCTCCCGGCCAAGGTCAATTCTTC
TRBJ1-2 TRBV29-1 TRBD1 many CSVEDWGTGSSGYTF TGCAGCGTTGAAGATTGGGGGACAGGGTCTAGTGGCTACACCTTC
TRBJ1-1 TRBV7-2 TRBD1 - CASSNYRGNTEAFF TGTGCCAGCAGCAATTACAGGGGGAACACTGAAGCTTTCTTT
TRBJ2-2 TRBV4-1 TRBD2 few CASNYPGLAATGELFF TGCGCCAGCAATTATCCGGGACTAGCGGCCACCGGGGAGCTGTTTTTT
TRBJ1-3 TRBV20-1 - few CSARGTHTSGNTIYF TGCAGTGCTCGTGGGACTCACACCTCTGGAAACACCATATATTTT
TRBJ2-5 TRBV20-1 TRBD1 many CSAAFEGAGTQYF TGCAGTGCTGCGTTTGAGGGGGCGGGGACCCAGTACTTC
TRBJ2-3 TRBV7-2 - many CASSLVRGIGYTQYF TGTGCCAGCAGCTTAGTAAGGGGGATCGGTTATACGCAGTATTTT
TRBJ1-4 TRBV29-1 - many CSVEAREKLFF TGCAGCGTTGAAGCCAGGGAAAAACTGTTTTTT
TRBJ2-5 TRBV6-5 - - CASWGRMKPPREETQYF TGTGCCAGCTGGGGGCGGATGAAACCCCCTCGGGAAGAGACCCAGTACTTC
TRBJ2-3 TRBV6-1 TRBD1 many CASSGGDRPRDTQYF TGTGCCAGCAGTGGAGGGGACAGGCCCCGGGATACGCAGTATTTT
TRBJ2-7 TRBV7-9 - - CASSTPAYEQYF TGTGCCAGCAGTACACCAGCGTACGAGCAGTACTTC
TRBJ2-2 TRBV9 TRBD2 few CASSLTGTSGNTGELFF TGTGCCAGCAGCCTAACAGGCACTAGCGGTAACACCGGGGAGCTGTTTTTT
TRBJ2-7 TRBV7-2 TRBD1 many CASSLAGTVPYEQYF TGTGCCAGCAGCTTGGCCGGGACAGTCCCCTACGAGCAGTACTTC
TRBJ1-5 TRBV7-2 - many CASSSGQSNQPQHF TGTGCCAGCAGCTCAGGACAGAGCAATCAGCCCCAGCATTTT
TRBJ2-1 TRBV11-2 - many CASSPLRGASYNEQFF TGTGCCAGCAGCCCCCTACGGGGGGCCTCCTACAATGAGCAGTTCTTC
TRBJ1-4 TRBV2 - few CASIRDPDEKLFF TGTGCCAGCATTCGGGACCCGGATGAAAAACTGTTTTTT
TRBJ2-7 TRBV29-1 - many CSVQRTASYEQYF TGCAGCGTGCAAAGGACCGCTTCCTACGAGCAGTACTTC
TRBJ2-3 TRBV2 - few CASSEEGAITQYF TGTGCCAGCAGTGAAGAGGGAGCGATAACGCAGTATTTT
TRBJ2-5 TRBV28 - many CASSLGPSQETQYF TGTGCCAGCAGTTTGGGTCCTAGCCAAGAGACCCAGTACTTC
TRBJ1-1 TRBV12-3/TRBV12-4 - many CASRRGNTEAFF TGTGCCAGCCGTCGGGGGAACACTGAAGCTTTCTTT
TRBJ2-5 TRBV7-2 - many CASSLEAGVQYF TGTGCCAGCAGCTTAGAGGCCGGGGTCCAGTACTTC
TRBJ2-7 TRBV7-2 TRBD2 - CASSFGTSGAGEQYF TGTGCCAGCAGCTTCGGGACTAGCGGGGCAGGCGAGCAGTACTTC